A selection of T cell receptor beta chains follows, all from one sample in a study of post-analysis software for immune sequencing data. In TCRdb, the PCR reads were re-called with MiXCR into one record per CDR3 protein. The sample records around 260,000 distinct CDR3 sequences, 36% being singletons. Sequences were obtained from blood. Receptor source: a girl between 5 and 17 years old with multiple sclerosis. The CDR3 runs from the conserved cysteine through the conserved F or W. D genes are given only for firm matches. Clone sizes are given selectively: once, few, many, or a class where the clone is expanded.

size: .; J: TRBJ1-1; D: .; V: TRBV7-2; DNA: TGTGCCAGCAGCCCAACAGGGACTGAAGCTTTCTTT; CDR3: CASSPTGTEAFF
size: .; J: TRBJ1-1; D: .; V: TRBV10-2; DNA: TGCGCCAGCAGTGAGTGGGAGGGGTTGGGCACCGAAGCTTTCTTT; CDR3: CASSEWEGLGTEAFF
size: .; J: TRBJ2-7; D: .; V: TRBV7-6; DNA: TGTGCCAGCAGCTTAGAACCAGGCCAATTCAACGAGCAGTACTTC; CDR3: CASSLEPGQFNEQYF
size: .; J: TRBJ2-1; D: .; V: TRBV5-5; DNA: TGTGCCAGCAGCTTGGGAGGGGACATTTCCTACAATGAGCAGTTCTTC; CDR3: CASSLGGDISYNEQFF
size: .; J: TRBJ1-1; D: TRBD1; V: TRBV5-1; DNA: TGCGCCAGCAGCTTGACAGGGGTCACTGAAGCTTTCTTT; CDR3: CASSLTGVTEAFF
size: .; J: TRBJ1-2; D: TRBD1; V: TRBV18; DNA: TGTGCCAGCTCAATCGACAGGGGCTATGGCTACACCTTC; CDR3: CASSIDRGYGYTF
size: few; J: TRBJ1-3; D: .; V: TRBV7-8; DNA: TGTGCCAGCAGCCGTCTGACGGGAAGCTCTGGAAACACCATATATTTT; CDR3: CASSRLTGSSGNTIYF
size: many; J: TRBJ1-1; D: .; V: TRBV28; DNA: TGTGCCAGCAGGCTCACAGGCGGGCCGAACACTGAAGCTTTCTTT; CDR3: CASRLTGGPNTEAFF
size: .; J: TRBJ1-4; D: .; V: TRBV15; DNA: TGTGCCACCAGCAGAGCTGACCTTGCACGTGAAAAACTGTTTTTT; CDR3: CATSRADLAREKLFF
size: many; J: TRBJ2-1; D: TRBD2; V: TRBV6-2/TRBV6-3; DNA: TGTGCCAGCAGTTACTCGACGGCACTAGCGGGAGATGAGCAGTTCTTC; CDR3: CASSYSTALAGDEQFF
size: .; J: TRBJ2-5; D: .; V: TRBV10-3; DNA: TGTGCCATCAGGCAGGAGGAGACCCAGTACTTC; CDR3: CAIRQEETQYF
size: few; J: TRBJ2-5; D: .; V: TRBV27; DNA: TGTGCCAGCAGTTCCCGAGACGGGGTCGGAGAGACCCAGTACTTC; CDR3: CASSSRDGVGETQYF
size: .; J: TRBJ1-4; D: .; V: TRBV3-1; DNA: TGTGCCAGCAGCCCACAGAGTCGGGGAGAAAAACTGTTTTTT; CDR3: CASSPQSRGEKLFF
size: medium-sized; J: TRBJ1-2; D: .; V: TRBV29-1; DNA: TGCAGCTCCCAGCAACCCGACTATGGCTACACCTTC; CDR3: CSSQQPDYGYTF
size: many; J: TRBJ1-2; D: TRBD1; V: TRBV29-1; DNA: TGCAGCGTTTTCTCGGGGGGACAGGGGAGTCAAGGCTACACCTTC; CDR3: CSVFSGGQGSQGYTF
size: many; J: TRBJ2-1; D: .; V: TRBV20-1; DNA: TGCAGTGCTAGAGTACGTAGCTCCTACAATGAGCAGTTCTTC; CDR3: CSARVRSSYNEQFF
size: .; J: TRBJ1-6; D: .; V: TRBV16; DNA: TGTGCCAGCAGCCAATCCGGTCAGGGTGATTCGCCCCTCCACTTT; CDR3: CASSQSGQGDSPLHF
size: .; J: TRBJ2-7; D: .; V: TRBV5-1; DNA: TGCGCCAGCAGCCAGGGACTCAAAGTGCTATCCTACGAGCAGTACTTC; CDR3: CASSQGLKVLSYEQYF
size: many; J: TRBJ1-2; D: .; V: TRBV20-1; DNA: TGCAGTGCTGAGCCCCTGGACGGCTACACCTTC; CDR3: CSAEPLDGYTF
size: many; J: TRBJ1-6; D: TRBD1; V: TRBV6-5; DNA: TGTGCCAGCAGTTTGACAGGGGCCGGGAGGAATTCACCCCCCCACTTT; CDR3: CASSLTGAGRNSPPHF
size: few; J: TRBJ1-6; D: .; V: TRBV20-1; DNA: TGCAGTGCTAGACCCCCCGGGGGGAATTCACCCCTCCACTTT; CDR3: CSARPPGGNSPLHF
size: few; J: TRBJ2-7; D: .; V: TRBV12-3/TRBV12-4; DNA: TGTGCCAGCAGTATAGGACACCGGGACGGCGAGCAGTACTTC; CDR3: CASSIGHRDGEQYF
size: many; J: TRBJ2-3; D: TRBD2; V: TRBV12-3/TRBV12-4; DNA: TGTGCCAGCAGTTCCCGGCTCAAAGCGGGAGGTGGCACAGATACGCAGTATTTT; CDR3: CASSSRLKAGGGTDTQYF
size: many; J: TRBJ2-1; D: TRBD2; V: TRBV20-1; DNA: TGCAGTGCTAGACAGACTCTAGCGGGAGGTTCCTACAATGAGCAGTTCTTC; CDR3: CSARQTLAGGSYNEQFF
size: few; J: TRBJ2-2; D: .; V: TRBV14; DNA: TGTGCCAGCAGCCAAGGTTCGCGAGCGGAGGGAAGCACCGGGGAGCTGTTTTTT; CDR3: CASSQGSRAEGSTGELFF
size: few; J: TRBJ2-5; D: TRBD2; V: TRBV29-1; DNA: TGCAGCGTAGCCAGGGAGGGGCCGGAGACCCAGTACTTC; CDR3: CSVAREGPETQYF
size: .; J: TRBJ2-7; D: TRBD2; V: TRBV29-1; DNA: TGCAGCCCTCTTCTAGCGGGGGGACACACCCACAATGAGCAGTACTTC; CDR3: CSPLLAGGHTHNEQYF
size: few; J: TRBJ1-4; D: .; V: TRBV5-1; DNA: TGCGCCAGCAGCTTCTGGTCGAAGAATGAAAAACTGTTTTTT; CDR3: CASSFWSKNEKLFF
size: .; J: TRBJ2-7; D: .; V: TRBV20-1; DNA: TGCAGCTATGAAGCAAGTTATGCCTACGAGCAGTACTTC; CDR3: CSYEASYAYEQYF
size: many; J: TRBJ2-7; D: .; V: TRBV28; DNA: TGTGCCACCCATTCGGGCAGGGTGAGGGAGCAGTACTTC; CDR3: CATHSGRVREQYF
size: .; J: TRBJ2-5; D: .; V: TRBV27; DNA: TGTGCCAGCAGTTTTACTCGGGGCGCCAAGTACTTC; CDR3: CASSFTRGAKYF
size: .; J: TRBJ1-1; D: TRBD1; V: TRBV6-5; DNA: TGTGCCAGCAGCCCTGGGACAGGGAAAGCTTTCTTT; CDR3: CASSPGTGKAFF
size: many; J: TRBJ2-1; D: TRBD2; V: TRBV7-9; DNA: TGTGCCAGCAGCAAGGGTGCAAGCGGGGGGGAAAAGGAGCAGTTCTTC; CDR3: CASSKGASGGEKEQFF
size: few; J: TRBJ1-1; D: .; V: TRBV28; DNA: TGTGCCAGCAGGATGACAGGCTCCATGAACACTGAAGCTTTCTTT; CDR3: CASRMTGSMNTEAFF
size: .; J: TRBJ1-6; D: .; V: TRBV6-4; DNA: TGTGCCAACAACCCCGGGGTCGAATCCCTCCACTTT; CDR3: CANNPGVESLHF
size: medium-sized; J: TRBJ2-5; D: .; V: TRBV15; DNA: TGTGCCACCAGCAGAGTCCCGGGCGGGGGCAGGGAGACCCAGTACTTC; CDR3: CATSRVPGGGRETQYF
size: few; J: TRBJ1-5; D: .; V: TRBV11-2; DNA: TGTGCCAGCAGCGCTAGCAGGGGTAATCAGCCCCAGCATTTT; CDR3: CASSASRGNQPQHF
size: few; J: TRBJ2-5; D: .; V: TRBV28; DNA: TGTGCCAGCAGTCCCGTTTTTAATGAGCAGTACTTC; CDR3: CASSPVFNEQYF
size: many; J: TRBJ1-2; D: .; V: TRBV5-1; DNA: TGCGCCAGCAGCTTGGACGGGCAGGCCCTCTATGGCTACACCTTC; CDR3: CASSLDGQALYGYTF
size: many; J: TRBJ2-4; D: .; V: TRBV4-1; DNA: TGCGCCAGCAGCCAAGATGGGGGGGCCTCGGACATTCAGTACTTC; CDR3: CASSQDGGASDIQYF